Listed here are 16 T cell receptor beta chains from one sample, sequenced in a study of T cell responses to AZD1222 COVID-19 vaccine. Some clones are missing from TCRdb's copy, which holds only in-frame ones; the method was immunoSEQ multiplex PCR. Altogether about 140,000 clones are present, more than 85% being singletons, with the ten largest covering about 3%. The material was peripheral blood, obtained on day 0 of AZD1222 vaccination. The receptors derive from an adult in good health.

The chain couples TRBV7-2 to TRBJ2-7; 7 nucleotides agree with TRBD1. Germline CDR1 and CDR2: SGHTA and FQGNSA. This CDR3 contains 15 residues. With 2 bases clipped from V and 1 base from J, the junction kept 5 bases outside the gene matches. CDR3 in amino acids: CASSLSTGNSYEQYF. CDR3 nucleotide sequence: TGTGCCAGCAGCTTATCGACAGGGAATTCCTACGAGCAGTACTTC.

The chain carries TRBV5-1 and TRBJ1-2; a weak D match, TRBD1 (5 bases). The CDR3 is made up of 15 amino acids. Germline-derived CDR1 and CDR2 are SGHRS and YFSETQ. The V and J ends lost 4 bases and 2 bases respectively, with 15 bases between them. CDR3 nucleotides: TGCGCCAGCAGCCCGGGGACTGTCGGAAACTATGGCTACACCTTC. As protein: CASSPGTVGNYGYTF. Drawing the rest from reference TRBV5-1 and TRBJ1-2, the complete variable domain is KAGVTQTPRYLIKTRGQQVTLSCSPISGHRSVSWYQQTPGQGLQFLFEYFSETQRNKGNFPGRFSGRQFSNSRSEMNVSTLELGDSALYLCASSPGTVGNYGYTFGSGTRLTVV.

The chain employs TRBV18 and TRBJ2-7, with D unclear. V was clipped by 2 bases and J by 0 bases, with 8 bases between them. This CDR3 is built from 14 residues. The germline gives CDR1 KGHSH, CDR2 LQKENI. The chain's CDR3 is CASSPSQTSYEQYF. In DNA, the CDR3 is TGTGCCAGCTCACCAAGTCAAACCTCCTACGAGCAGTACTTC.

This clone occurred once. The chain uses TRBV6-4 and TRBJ2-5; 7 positions agree with TRBD2. The CDR3 extends over 14 amino acids. V dropped 3 bases and J dropped 5; count of bases not matched to a gene: 6. Germline values: CDR1 MRHNA, CDR2 SNTAGT. For the CDR3, the DNA is TGTGCCAGCAGTGAACGCGGGGGTTCCGAGACCCAGTACTTC. This encodes CASSERGGSETQYF.

The CDR3 protein is CASKSGNGYTF. The CDR3 region has the DNA TGTGCCAGCAAATCTGGGAATGGCTACACCTTC. The chain uses TRBV28 and TRBJ1-2; D gene ambiguous. In germline, CDR1 is MDHEN, CDR2 SYDVKM. V was cut by 7 bases and J by 6 bases, with 9 bases left in between. The CDR3 is made up of 11 amino acids.

This sequence joins TRBV27 and TRBJ1-5; TRBD1 might be the D (5 bases). CDR1 is MNHEY, CDR2 SMNVEV, per germline (reference sequence). Trimming pared 2 bases from V and 7 bases from J, leaving 9 bases between. This CDR3 comprises 13 residues. CDR3 in DNA: TGTGCCAGCAGTTTAGGGGGGTACCAGCCCCAGCATTTT. It yields the protein CASSLGGYQPQHF.

This chain joins TRBV9 and TRBJ1-1; D not resolved. Germline CDR1 reads SGDLS; CDR2 reads YYNGEE. The CDR3 totals 13 residues. V was clipped by 0 bases and J by 1 base, with 4 bases between them. The CDR3 DNA reads as TGTGCCAGCAGCGTAGTACAGAACACTGAAGCTTTCTTT. Protein product: CASSVVQNTEAFF.

The rearrangement uses TRBV5-1 and TRBJ2-2, with 9 bases matching TRBD2. V lost 0 bases, J lost 3 bases, and 9 bases stayed unmatched. This CDR3 is built from 18 residues. Germline V CDR1 and CDR2: SGHRS, YFSETQ. DNA of the CDR3: TGCGCCAGCAGCTTGGCCGATAGCGGGAGTATGCACACCGGGGAGCTGTTTTTT. Its translation is CASSLADSGSMHTGELFF.

This clone was observed a single time. CDR3 nucleotide sequence: TGTGCCAGCAGCTTGATCAGCAGGGAGGGCACTGAAGCTTTCTTT. As protein: CASSLISREGTEAFF. This rearrangement joins TRBV5-4 to TRBJ1-1; weak D call: TRBD1 (5 bases). Germline CDR1 reads SGHNT; CDR2 reads YYREEE (reference sequence). This CDR3 region has 15 residues. The V and J ends lost 1 base and 4 bases respectively, with 14 bases between them.

The rearrangement joins TRBV7-3 to TRBJ2-5; the match to TRBD2 covers 10 bases. J was trimmed by 5 bases and V by 2 bases; bases with no gene match: 8. This CDR3 is built from 16 residues. The germline V gene has CDR1 SGHTA and CDR2 FQGTGA. The CDR3 is CASSLGSSGGFETQYF. The CDR3 region has the DNA TGTGCCAGCAGCTTAGGGTCTAGCGGGGGATTTGAGACCCAGTACTTC. Variable domain in full (rest from reference TRBV7-3 and TRBJ2-5): GAGVSQTPSNKVTEKGKYVELRCDPISGHTALYWYRQSLGQGPEFLIYFQGTGAADDSGLPNDRFFAVRPEGSVSTLKIQRTERGDSAVYLCASSLGSSGGFETQYFGPGTRLLVL.

The CDR3 DNA reads as TGTGCCAGCAGCTGTGTGGGAAACAGGGGGGAACAAACCATATATTTT. This gives the protein CASSCVGNRGEQTIYF. The chain uses TRBV7-3 and TRBJ1-3; 8 nucleotides align to TRBD1. This CDR3 is 16 amino acids long. Germline loops: CDR1 SGHTA, CDR2 FQGTGA. The trim removed 4 bases at V and 10 bases at J, leaving 15 bases unmatched.

The chain recombines TRBV10-3 with TRBJ2-7; 9 bases are a match to TRBD1. Unmatched junction bases numbered 5, after V lost 6 bases and J lost 5 bases. In germline, CDR1 is ENHRY, CDR2 SYGVKD. The CDR3 is made up of 13 amino acids. CDR3: CAISDGQGNEQYF. The CDR3 nucleotides read TGTGCCATCAGCGACGGACAGGGGAACGAGCAGTACTTC.

The V and J genes are TRBV4-3 and TRBJ1-4; D possibly corresponds to TRBD1 (5 bases). Trimming took off 0 bases at V and 4 bases at J, with 12 bases between the two ends. Germline V CDR1 and CDR2: LGHNA, YSLEER. There are 16 residues in the CDR3. This chain's CDR3 is CASSQDRRQRNEKLFF. CDR3 nucleotide sequence: TGCGCCAGCAGCCAAGATAGGAGACAGCGTAATGAAAAACTGTTTTTT.

The chain carries TRBV7-8 and TRBJ1-1; 8 bases map to TRBD1. CDR3 length: 15 amino acids. The germline gives CDR1 SGHVS, CDR2 FQNEAQ. As DNA, the CDR3 is TGTGGGCGAGGGGCCAACAGGGGGGGAAGGACTGAAGCTTTCTTT. It specifies CGRGANRGGRTEAFF. The whole variable domain, remainder taken from reference TRBV7-8 and TRBJ1-1, is GAGVSQSPRYKVAKRGQDVALRCDPISGHVSLFWYQQALGQGPEFLTYFQNEAQLDKSGLPSDRFFAERPEGSVSTLKIQRTQQEDSAVYLCGRGANRGGRTEAFFGQGTRLTVV.

On this clone itself: Other DNA sequences from this sample encode an identical CDR3 as well. The chain uses TRBV5-8 and TRBJ1-5, with no clear D. The CDR3 contains 12 residues. Per the germline V gene, CDR1 is SGHTS and CDR2 is YDEGEE. V was cut by 4 bases and J by 3 bases, with 5 bases left in between. CDR3 sequence reads: CASSPYNQPQHF. CDR3 DNA: TGTGCCAGCAGCCCCTACAATCAGCCCCAGCATTTT.

The chain combines TRBV28 with TRBJ1-4; D is undetermined. V lost 2 bases and J lost 5, with 12 bases in between. CDR1 is MDHEN, CDR2 SYDVKM, per germline. CDR3 length: 15 residues. DNA of the CDR3: TGTGCCAGCAGTTTAGGGAGGCTCAGGAATGAAAAACTGTTTTTT. Its translation is CASSLGRLRNEKLFF.